Listed below are T cell receptor beta chains from one sample, sequenced in a study of blood T cell repertoires in COVID-19. Clones were sequenced by immunoSEQ multiplex PCR, and TCRdb holds only the in-frame ones, with some missing. The sample gives 70,000 to 95,000 clones, 85% to 90% of which show up once; 4.8% is in the top ten. Sequenced input: peripheral blood. These receptor sequences come from an elderly woman with active COVID-19. CDR3s include the opening cysteine and the closing phenylalanine or tryptophan. The D gene is left open where the match is weak. Rows may omit the clone size; those that give it use once, few, many or a size class.

TGTGCCAGCAGTTTAAAAACAGGGTATGGGTCTAGCGGGGCAAGGGATACGCAGTATTTT | CASSLKTGYGSSGARDTQYF | TRBJ2-3 | TRBV27 | few | TRBD2
TGTGCCTGGAGTGTTGGGCTAAACACCGGGGAGCTGTTTTTT | CAWSVGLNTGELFF | TRBJ2-2 | TRBV30 | . | .
TGTGCCAGCAGTTCACAGGGAAACAATGAGCAGTTCTTC | CASSSQGNNEQFF | TRBJ2-1 | TRBV28 | . | .
TGTGCCAGCTCACCGGGACAGGCTCCCGGGAATGAGCAGTTCTTC | CASSPGQAPGNEQFF | TRBJ2-1 | TRBV18 | . | TRBD1
TGTGCCAGCAGCCCCCGGGACAGTCCGGGCACCGGGGAGCTGTTTTTT | CASSPRDSPGTGELFF | TRBJ2-2 | TRBV9 | . | TRBD1
TGTGCCAGCAGTGCCGGGACAGAACGGCCGGGCTACACCTTC | CASSAGTERPGYTF | TRBJ1-2 | TRBV28 | . | TRBD1
TGTGCCAGCAGTTTACTGTCAGCGGGAGGAACCCACGAGCAGTACTTC | CASSLLSAGGTHEQYF | TRBJ2-7 | TRBV27 | . | TRBD2
TGTGCCAGCAGTTGGCGGGCTGAGCAGTTCTTC | CASSWRAEQFF | TRBJ2-1 | TRBV6-2/TRBV6-3 | . | .
TGCAGCGAGGGGACTAGCGGGATGAAGCCGGGGGAGCAGTACTTC | CSEGTSGMKPGEQYF | TRBJ2-7 | TRBV29-1 | few | TRBD2
TGTGCCAGCAGCCCGGGACTAGCGGCAGAAGAGACCCAGTACTTC | CASSPGLAAEETQYF | TRBJ2-5 | TRBV28 | . | TRBD2
TGTGCCAGCAGGCGGACAGGGGGCGCCGACGAGCAGTACTTC | CASRRTGGADEQYF | TRBJ2-7 | TRBV28 | . | TRBD1
TGCGCCAGCAGCCAAGATCTTATTGGGAGAACTAGCACAGATACGCAGTATTTT | CASSQDLIGRTSTDTQYF | TRBJ2-3 | TRBV4-1 | . | .
TGTGCCAGCAGGGACAGGGTTACGGGCGAGCAGTACTTC | CASRDRVTGEQYF | TRBJ2-7 | TRBV6-5 | . | TRBD1
TGTGCCAGCAGTTACAGCTCGAGGGTGCCTCAGCCCCAGCATTTT | CASSYSSRVPQPQHF | TRBJ1-5 | TRBV6-2/TRBV6-3 | . | .
TGTGCCAGTAGTACCGGGACTAGCGGCGGCTCCTACAATGAGCAGTTCTTC | CASSTGTSGGSYNEQFF | TRBJ2-1 | TRBV19 | . | TRBD2
TGTGCCAGCCGAAAGACAGTTAACTATGGCTACACCTTC | CASRKTVNYGYTF | TRBJ1-2 | TRBV12-3/TRBV12-4 | few | .
TGTGCCAGCAGCTTAAGCGGGAGGAGCGGGAGACCCTACGAGCAGTACTTC | CASSLSGRSGRPYEQYF | TRBJ2-7 | TRBV7-2 | . | TRBD2
TGTGCCAGCAGCATGACTAGCGGGAGCACCTACAATGAGCAGTTCTTC | CASSMTSGSTYNEQFF | TRBJ2-1 | TRBV28 | . | TRBD2
TGTGCCAGCAGTAGACAGGGACTAGCGGGAGCCTACGAGCAGTACTTC | CASSRQGLAGAYEQYF | TRBJ2-7 | TRBV27 | . | TRBD2
TGTGCCACCTCCCGGGAGGCCTACAATGAGCAGTTCTTC | CATSREAYNEQFF | TRBJ2-1 | TRBV19 | . | TRBD2
TGTGCCAGCTCACCACCGAGGCGACAGGGGCAAGAGACCCAGTACTTC | CASSPPRRQGQETQYF | TRBJ2-5 | TRBV18 | . | TRBD1
TGTGCCAGCAGCCTGACAGGGGGTGGAAACACCATATATTTT | CASSLTGGGNTIYF | TRBJ1-3 | TRBV7-2 | . | TRBD1
TGTGCCAGCAGCGTAGGGGGACTAGCCGGCGAGCAGTACTTC | CASSVGGLAGEQYF | TRBJ2-7 | TRBV9 | . | TRBD2